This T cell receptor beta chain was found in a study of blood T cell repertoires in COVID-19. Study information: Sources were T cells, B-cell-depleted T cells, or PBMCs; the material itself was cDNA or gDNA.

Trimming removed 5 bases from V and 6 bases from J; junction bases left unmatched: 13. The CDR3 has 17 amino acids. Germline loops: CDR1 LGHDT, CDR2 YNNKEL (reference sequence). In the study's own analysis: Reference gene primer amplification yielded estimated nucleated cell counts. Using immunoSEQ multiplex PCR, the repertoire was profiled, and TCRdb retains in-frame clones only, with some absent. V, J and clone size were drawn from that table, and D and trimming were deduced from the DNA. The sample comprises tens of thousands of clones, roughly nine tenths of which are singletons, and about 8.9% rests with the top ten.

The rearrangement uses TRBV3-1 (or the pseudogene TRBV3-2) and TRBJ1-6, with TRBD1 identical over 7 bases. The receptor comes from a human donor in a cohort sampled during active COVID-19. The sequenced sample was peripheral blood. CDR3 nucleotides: TGTGCCAGCAGCAAACACAGGGGAGAGGGGGGTAATTCACCCCTCCACTTT. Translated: CASSKHRGEGGNSPLHF.